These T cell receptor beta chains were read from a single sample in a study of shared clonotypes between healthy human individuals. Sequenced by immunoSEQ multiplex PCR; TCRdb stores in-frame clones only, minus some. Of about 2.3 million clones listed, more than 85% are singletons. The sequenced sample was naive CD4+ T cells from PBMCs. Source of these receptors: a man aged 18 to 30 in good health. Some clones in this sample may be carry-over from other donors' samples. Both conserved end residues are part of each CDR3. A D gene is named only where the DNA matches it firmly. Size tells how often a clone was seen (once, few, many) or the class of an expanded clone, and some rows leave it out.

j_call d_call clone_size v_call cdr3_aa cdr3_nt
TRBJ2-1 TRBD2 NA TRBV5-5 CASSLTSGSYNEQFF TGTGCCAGCAGCTTGACTAGCGGGAGCTACAATGAGCAGTTCTTC
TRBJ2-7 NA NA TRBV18 CASSPREGASEQYF TGTGCCAGCTCACCTAGGGAGGGGGCATCCGAGCAGTACTTC
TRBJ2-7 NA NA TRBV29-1 CSAANTGGTSAGSYEQYF TGCAGCGCCGCAAACACAGGGGGGACATCAGCGGGATCCTACGAGCAGTACTTC
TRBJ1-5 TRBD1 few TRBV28 CASIRRQGALGQPQHF TGTGCCAGCATAAGGCGGCAGGGGGCTTTAGGGCAGCCCCAGCATTTT
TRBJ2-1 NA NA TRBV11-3 CASSPAREPSYNEQFF TGTGCCAGCAGCCCCGCCCGGGAACCCTCCTACAATGAGCAGTTCTTC
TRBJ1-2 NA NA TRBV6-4 CASSDHESGGYTF TGTGCCAGCAGTGACCATGAGTCTGGTGGCTACACCTTC
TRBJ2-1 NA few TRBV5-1 CASRRTFSSYNEQFF TGCGCCAGCAGGCGGACATTCAGCTCCTACAATGAGCAGTTCTTC
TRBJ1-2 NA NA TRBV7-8 CASSSTGDGYTF TGTGCCAGCAGCTCAACCGGGGATGGCTACACCTTC
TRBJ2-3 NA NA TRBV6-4 CASSYRAADTQYF TGTGCCAGCAGTTACAGGGCGGCAGATACGCAGTATTTT
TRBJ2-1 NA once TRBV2 CASSEWHPSQFF TGTGCCAGCAGTGAATGGCACCCTTCGCAGTTCTTC
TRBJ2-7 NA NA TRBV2 CASRSESTSSVEYF TGTGCCAGCAGGTCAGAGTCTACGAGTTCGGTGGAGTACTTC
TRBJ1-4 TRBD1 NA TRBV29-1 CSVYMSQGNEKLFF TGCAGCGTGTATATGTCACAGGGGAACGAAAAACTGTTTTTT
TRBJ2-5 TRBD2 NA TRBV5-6 CASSDSGRSQETQYF TGTGCCAGCAGCGATAGCGGGAGGTCGCAAGAGACCCAGTACTTC
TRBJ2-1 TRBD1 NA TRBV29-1 CSESRGRNEQFF TGCAGTGAGTCCAGGGGGCGTAATGAGCAGTTCTTC
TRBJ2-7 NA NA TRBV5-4 CASSDHYEQYF TGTGCCAGCAGCGACCACTACGAGCAGTACTTC
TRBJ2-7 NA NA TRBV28 CASSSRPPTGSYEQYF TGTGCCAGCAGTTCTCGCCCCCCAACGGGGTCCTACGAGCAGTACTTC
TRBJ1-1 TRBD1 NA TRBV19 CATLDRVDGLTEAFF TGTGCCACCTTGGACAGGGTGGATGGGTTGACTGAAGCTTTCTTT
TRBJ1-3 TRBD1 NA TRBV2 CASSSQGASSGNTIYF TGTGCCAGCAGTTCACAGGGGGCCAGCTCTGGAAACACCATATATTTT
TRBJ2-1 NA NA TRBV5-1 CASSFSRDRDEQFF TGCGCCAGCAGCTTCAGCAGGGATCGGGATGAGCAGTTCTTC
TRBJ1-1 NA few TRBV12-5 CASGRSGNTEAFF TGTGCAAGCGGTCGATCAGGGAACACTGAAGCTTTCTTT
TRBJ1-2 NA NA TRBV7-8 CASSLVGQGPTF TGTGCCAGCAGCTTAGTTGGTCAGGGCCCCACCTTC
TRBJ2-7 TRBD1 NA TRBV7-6 CASSTTYRDRGGYEQYF TGTGCCAGCAGCACCACTTACCGGGACAGGGGAGGCTACGAGCAGTACTTC
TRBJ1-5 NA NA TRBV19 CASSIGIKRAGDDQPQHF TGTGCCAGTAGTATAGGTATAAAGAGGGCAGGTGATGATCAGCCCCAGCATTTT
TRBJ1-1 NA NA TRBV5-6 CASSWNRALVNTEAFF TGTGCCAGCAGCTGGAACAGGGCGCTTGTGAACACTGAAGCTTTCTTT
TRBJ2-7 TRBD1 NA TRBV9 CASSERTGVDEQYF TGTGCCAGCAGCGAGAGGACAGGCGTCGACGAGCAGTACTTC